The sequence of this T cell receptor beta chain was determined in a study of blood T cell repertoires in COVID-19. Study information: Donors in the United States, Italy and Spain gave samples during acute or convalescent COVID-19. Sources were T cells, B-cell-depleted T cells, or PBMCs; the material itself was cDNA or gDNA.

Authors' data handling: Nucleated cell number was recorded as an estimate derived from reference gene primer amplification. Sequencing was performed with immunoSEQ multiplex PCR; in TCRdb, only in-frame clones are kept and a portion is missing. V and J calls and clone size are given by that table; D and trimming were obtained from the DNA. The sample has over 100,000 clones, around 80% seen once. The CDR3 contains 12 residues. Germline assignment: CDR1 SQVTM and CDR2 ANQGSEA. Deletions cut 3 bases from V and 3 bases from J, with 8 bases between. This TCR was sampled from a woman aged 80 or older with acute or convalescent COVID-19. The specimen sequenced was peripheral blood. This sequence joins TRBV29-1 and TRBJ1-2; D is unclear. CDR3: CSVESSDYGYTF. The CDR3 DNA reads TGCAGCGTTGAGTCGTCTGACTATGGCTACACCTTC.